The 10 T cell receptor beta chains presented below share a single source sample, sequenced in a study of beta chain features in type 1 diabetes. These receptors are not linked to any known antigen. Study-level points and caveats: TCRB CDR3s from Type 1 diabetes patients were moderately but significantly shorter in all four CD4+ subsets.

Expressed TCRB transcripts were sequenced because the isolated RNA had all been reverse transcribed beforehand. Clones were read by immunoSEQ multiplex PCR, and TCRdb kept only the in-frame ones, dropping some. The sample holds some 350,000 clones; around 10% are singletons and the top ten take approximately 0.55%. Sequencing was done on a sample of central memory CD4+ T cells from blood. Receptors originate from a young man with type 1 diabetes.

V usage is TRBV11-3 and J usage is TRBJ1-1; D is possibly TRBD1 (6 bases). Deletions cut 7 bases from V and 3 bases from J, with 15 bases between. The germline V gene has CDR1 SGHNT and CDR2 YENEEA. This CDR3 region has 14 residues. CDR3 loop: CASIKMGADTEAFF. Here the CDR3 DNA reads TGTGCCAGCATCAAAATGGGGGCGGACACTGAAGCTTTCTTT.

This clone occurred a few times. V and J are TRBV9 and TRBJ2-1, with D tentatively TRBD1 or TRBD2 (5 bases each). The CDR3 sequence is 15 residues long. Germline CDR1 SGDLS, CDR2 YYNGEE. Trimming left V 3 bases short and J 4 bases short, with 14 bases between. The CDR3 DNA is TGTGCCAGCAGCGCTGGGGCTAGCATGTACAATGAGCAGTTCTTC. It codes for CASSAGASMYNEQFF.

This clone has more than one count but fewer than ten. V and J are TRBV6-4 and TRBJ1-2; D is perhaps TRBD1 (5 bases). The CDR3 sequence is 13 residues long. CDR1 MRHNA and CDR2 SNTAGT come from the germline V gene. The germline V and J ends were trimmed by 6 bases and 4 bases, with 12 bases remaining between them. CDR3 in DNA: TGTGCCAGCAGCAGGGACTCCCTCTATGGCTACACCTTC. Translated: CASSRDSLYGYTF.

With regard to this clone: Germline and junction disagree at one end, which may indicate a read error. V and J are TRBV30 and TRBJ2-7; D tentatively fits TRBD1 or TRBD2 (5 bases each). The V gene's germline CDR1 is GTSNPN and CDR2 SVGIG (reference sequence). The CDR3 length is 11 residues. The CDR3 loop is CAWSVWERQHF. The CDR3 nucleotides are TGTGCCTGGAGTGTATGGGAGCGACAGCACTTC. Based on the CDR3 plus reference TRBV30 and TRBJ2-7, the full variable domain is SQTIHQWPATLVQPVGSPLSLECTVEGTSNPNLYWYRQAAGRGLQLLFYSVGIGQISSEVPQNLSASRPQDRQFILSSKKLLLSDSGFYLCAWSVWERQHFGPGTRLTVT.

The genes are TRBV27 and TRBJ1-2; 7 positions agree with TRBD1. With V trimmed by 7 bases and J by 2 bases, 4 bases remained unmatched. The CDR3 extends over 13 amino acids. CDR1 is MNHEY and CDR2 is SMNVEV in the germline V gene (reference sequence). CDR3 bases: TGTGCCAGCACAGCGACAGGGAACTATGGCTACACCTTC. This translates into CASTATGNYGYTF.

The chain has TRBV6-1 and TRBJ2-1; weak D call: TRBD1 (6 bases). CDR1 and CDR2 (germline): MNHNS, SASEGT. The CDR3 runs to 15 residues. V lost 5 bases to trimming and J lost 0 bases, with 11 bases between them. The CDR3 DNA sequence: TGTGCCAGCAGTAAAGACAGGAGCTCCTACAATGAGCAGTTCTTC. Its translation is CASSKDRSSYNEQFF.

The gene calls are TRBV4-2 and TRBJ1-2; D uncertain. Trimming took off 0 bases at V and 4 bases at J, with 6 bases between the two ends. This CDR3 has 13 amino acids. Germline-derived CDR1 and CDR2 are LGHNA and YNFKEQ. The CDR3 nucleotides are TGTGCCAGCAGCCAAGACACCTCCTATGGCTACACCTTC. This sequence encodes CASSQDTSYGYTF.

The V gene is TRBV15, the J gene TRBJ2-3; 7 positions match TRBD2. The CDR3 is made up of 15 amino acids. V shed 4 bases, J shed 5 bases, and the junction held 9 bases outside the gene matches. Per the germline V gene, CDR1 is LNHNV and CDR2 is YYDKDF (reference sequence). CDR3 protein: CATSTRTRSRDTQYF. The CDR3, as DNA: TGTGCCACCAGCACCCGGACTAGATCGCGAGATACGCAGTATTTT.

CDR3 sequence (DNA): TGTGCCAGCACCCACCAATATCAGCCCCAGCATTTT. Protein: CASTHQYQPQHF. This chain links TRBV6-1 with TRBJ1-5; D call uncertain. V shed 7 bases and J shed 5 bases, with 9 bases lying between them. The V gene's germline CDR1 is MNHNS and CDR2 SASEGT. The CDR3 length is 12 residues.

V usage is TRBV6-1 and J usage is TRBJ1-1; 7 bases agree with TRBD1. CDR3 length equals 15 residues. V gave up 5 bases and J gave up 1 base; unmatched junction bases: 7. Germline values: CDR1 MNHNS, CDR2 SASEGT. This chain's CDR3 is CASSPWTGANTEAFF. The DNA for the CDR3 is TGTGCCAGCAGTCCATGGACAGGAGCGAACACTGAAGCTTTCTTT.